What follows are 13 T cell receptor beta chains derived from one specimen sequenced in a study of blood T cell repertoires in COVID-19. Assay used: immunoSEQ multiplex PCR; TCRdb lists only in-frame clones, some missing. The profile covers approximately 330,000 clones, with approximately 89% appearing a single time and about 9.4% taken by the ten largest. Sequencing input: PBMCs or T cells enriched from blood (not recorded which). The receptors derive from a woman in her 30s who had recovered from COVID-19.

V gene TRBV30 combines with J gene TRBJ1-6; no definite D call. The V end lost 5 bases, the J end lost 6 bases, and 17 bases lay between the germline ends. The length of the CDR3 is 15 residues. Germline V gene data show CDR1 as GTSNPN and CDR2 as SVGIG (reference sequence). The CDR3 bases are TGTGCCTGGGGGCCCCGGGGTGGTTCTAATTCACCCCTCCACTTT. This encodes CAWGPRGGSNSPLHF.

This clone has just a few counts. The CDR3 bases are TGTGCCAGCAGCTTAACTAGCGGGATCCAACATGAGCAGTTCTTC. Translated: CASSLTSGIQHEQFF. This rearrangement joins TRBV11-1 to TRBJ2-1, with 10 positions matching TRBD2. There are 15 residues in the CDR3. Trimming cost V 2 bases and J 8 bases; bases outside gene matches: 6. The germline gives CDR1 SGHAT, CDR2 FQDESV (reference sequence).

The rearrangement uses TRBV19 and TRBJ2-7; 8 bases are a match to TRBD1. The CDR3 runs to 16 residues. The trim removed 1 base at V and 1 base at J, leaving 6 bases unmatched. In germline, CDR1 is LNHDA, CDR2 SQIVND (reference sequence). The CDR3 nucleotides are TGTGCCAGTAGTATAGCTCCAGGGGGCGCGTCCTACGAGCAGTACTTC. As protein: CASSIAPGGASYEQYF. The full variable domain, completed using reference TRBV19 and TRBJ2-7, is DGGITQSPKYLFRKEGQNVTLSCEQNLNHDAMYWYRQDPGQGLRLIYYSQIVNDFQKGDIAEGYSVSREKKESFPLTVTSAQKNPTAFYLCASSIAPGGASYEQYFGPGTRLTVT.

The chain joins TRBV27 to TRBJ2-2, with D unresolved. V dropped 6 bases and J dropped 0 bases, with 8 bases sitting between them. This CDR3 spans 14 amino acids. CDR1 and CDR2 from the germline V gene are MNHEY and SMNVEV (reference sequence). The CDR3 here is CASSPLANTGELFF. In nucleotides, the CDR3 is TGTGCCAGCAGCCCCCTTGCGAACACCGGGGAGCTGTTTTTT.

The chain is built from TRBV14 and TRBJ2-7; 12 bases match TRBD2. The CDR3 is made up of 15 amino acids. With 2 bases clipped from V and 4 bases from J, the junction kept 3 bases outside the gene matches. CDR1 and CDR2 from the germline V gene are SGHDN and FVKESK. CDR3 amino acids: CASSQLAGGLYEQYF. The CDR3 nucleotides read TGTGCCAGCAGCCAACTAGCGGGAGGGTTGTACGAGCAGTACTTC.

The J gene is TRBJ2-1, the V gene TRBV12-3 or TRBV12-4; 9 positions match TRBD2. The CDR3 sequence is 13 residues long. Trimming removed 3 bases from V and 9 bases from J; junction bases left unmatched: 3. The CDR3 here is CASSFLAGREQFF. The CDR3 DNA follows: TGTGCCAGCAGTTTCCTAGCGGGACGTGAGCAGTTCTTC.

The V and J genes are TRBV11-2 and TRBJ2-7; 12 bases line up with TRBD2. CDR3 length equals 17 residues. The germline CDR1 and CDR2 sequences are SGHAT and FQNNGV. Trimming at V came to 5 bases and at J to 4 bases, leaving 12 bases not matched to a gene. CDR3: CASSPWTGTSGFYEQYF. The CDR3, as DNA: TGTGCCAGCAGCCCATGGACCGGGACTAGCGGGTTTTACGAGCAGTACTTC.

The chain couples TRBV20-1 to TRBJ2-7; 8 bases line up with TRBD2. This CDR3 region has 13 residues. Per the germline V gene, CDR1 is DFQATT and CDR2 is SNEGSKA (reference sequence). V lost 3 bases, J lost 3 bases, and 4 bases stayed unmatched. This CDR3 is CSASQAGVYEQYF. The CDR3 DNA follows: TGCAGTGCTAGTCAAGCGGGAGTCTACGAGCAGTACTTC.

V usage is TRBV28 and J usage is TRBJ2-1; TRBD2 matches 16 bases. The CDR3 runs to 17 residues. The V and J ends lost 4 bases and 6 bases, in that order; junction bases with no gene match: 6. The V gene's germline CDR1 is MDHEN and CDR2 SYDVKM. The CDR3 coding sequence is TGTGCCAGCAGTTCGGCGGGGACTAGCGGGAGGGGCAATGAGCAGTTCTTC. It translates to CASSSAGTSGRGNEQFF.

This sequence joins TRBV5-5 and TRBJ1-1, with D possibly being TRBD1 (5 bases). The V gene lost 6 bases and the J gene lost 8 bases, with 17 bases spanning the gap. CDR1 is SGHKS, CDR2 YYEKEE, per germline (reference sequence). The CDR3 length is 13 residues. As DNA, the CDR3 is TGTGCCAGCATCCCCGACAGTCTCCTAGAAGCTTTCTTT. Translating it yields CASIPDSLLEAFF.

The table lists this clone with a count of one. The chain combines TRBV6-1 with TRBJ1-5; TRBD1 matches at 9 bases. CDR1 and CDR2 (germline): MNHNS, SASEGT. The CDR3 runs 16 residues. The J segment lost 4 bases and the V segment lost 6 bases, leaving 10 bases of the junction unmatched. The CDR3 protein is CASREPGTGINQPQHF. The CDR3 region has the DNA TGTGCCAGCAGGGAACCCGGGACAGGGATTAATCAGCCCCAGCATTTT.

V and J are TRBV7-9 and TRBJ1-3, with 12 bases aligning to TRBD1. The V and J ends lost 5 bases and 4 bases, in that order; junction bases with no gene match: 9. This CDR3 region has 17 residues. From germline, CDR1 is SEHNR and CDR2 FQNEAQ (reference sequence). The CDR3 loop is CASSALPGTGGGNTIYF. The CDR3 nucleotides are TGTGCCAGCAGCGCCCTTCCTGGGACAGGGGGCGGAAACACCATATATTTT.

This chain's CDR3 is CSVEESQLYGYTF. The CDR3 region has the DNA TGCAGCGTTGAAGAATCACAGCTCTATGGCTACACCTTC. The chain carries TRBV29-1 and TRBJ1-2; D is uncertain. The CDR3 has 13 residues. The germline CDR1 and CDR2 sequences are SQVTM and ANQGSEA. V was trimmed by 0 bases and J by 4 bases, leaving 9 bases between them.